This TCR beta chain was sequenced in a study of blood T cell repertoires in COVID-19. Study summary: Material from acute and convalescent COVID-19 was sourced from the United States, Italy and Spain. Sources were T cells, B-cell-depleted T cells, or PBMCs; the material itself was cDNA or gDNA.

Per the authors' pipeline: Amplified reference gene primers provided the basis for estimating nucleated cell counts. Assay used: immunoSEQ multiplex PCR; TCRdb lists only in-frame clones, some missing. That table is the source of V, J and clone size, and D and trimming were worked out from the DNA. The sample records hundreds of thousands of clones, around 89% being singletons. There are 13 residues in the CDR3. Germline loops: CDR1 SQVTM, CDR2 ANQGSEA. V lost 5 bases and J 4 bases, leaving 12 bases between the germline ends. The source material was peripheral blood. The sequence derives from a woman aged 18 to 35 with acute or convalescent COVID-19. The J gene is TRBJ1-5, the V gene TRBV29-1; possibly TRBD1 for D (5 bases). The CDR3: CSVSGGLNQPQHF. The CDR3 DNA reads as TGCAGCGTTAGCGGGGGGTTAAATCAGCCCCAGCATTTT.